This T cell receptor (beta chain) derives from a study of cytomegalovirus exposure and HLA in healthy donors. Study findings and constraints: Later, an analysis found that common viral pathogens appeared to be linked with several of the most significant clusters. TCR beta chains numbering 164 were designated cytomegalovirus-associated.

Primers included in the PCR were 60 Vbeta and 13 Jbeta primers. The protocol was immunoSEQ multiplex PCR, while the TCRdb copy is restricted to in-frame clones and leaves out a portion. The top ten hold 0.2% to 0.25% of the sample, which has some 200,000 clones, 70% to 80% seen once. This clone was observed once. Its specificity is not known. The CDR3 has 15 amino acids. V lost 4 bases and J lost 5; bases outside the gene matches: 9. The V gene's germline CDR1 is SGHRS and CDR2 YFSETQ. The chain couples TRBV5-1 to TRBJ2-5, with 9 bases matching TRBD1. Specimen: PBMCs. This sequence was found in a girl aged 2 to 10 in good health and CMV-seronegative. The CDR3 DNA is TGCGCCAGCAGCATGGGGACAGGGTTCGGGGAGACCCAGTACTTC. It codes for CASSMGTGFGETQYF.